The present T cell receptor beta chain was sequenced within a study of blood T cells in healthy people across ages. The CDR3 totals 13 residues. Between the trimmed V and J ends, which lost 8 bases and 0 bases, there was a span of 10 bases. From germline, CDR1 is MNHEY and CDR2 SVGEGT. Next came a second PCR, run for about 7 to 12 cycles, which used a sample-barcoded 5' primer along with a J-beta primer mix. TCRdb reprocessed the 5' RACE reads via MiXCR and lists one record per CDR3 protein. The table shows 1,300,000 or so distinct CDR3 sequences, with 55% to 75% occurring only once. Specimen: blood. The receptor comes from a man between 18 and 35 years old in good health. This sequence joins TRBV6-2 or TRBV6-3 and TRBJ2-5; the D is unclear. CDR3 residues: CASAIRYQETQYF. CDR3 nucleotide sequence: TGTGCCAGCGCGATACGGTACCAAGAGACCCAGTACTTC.